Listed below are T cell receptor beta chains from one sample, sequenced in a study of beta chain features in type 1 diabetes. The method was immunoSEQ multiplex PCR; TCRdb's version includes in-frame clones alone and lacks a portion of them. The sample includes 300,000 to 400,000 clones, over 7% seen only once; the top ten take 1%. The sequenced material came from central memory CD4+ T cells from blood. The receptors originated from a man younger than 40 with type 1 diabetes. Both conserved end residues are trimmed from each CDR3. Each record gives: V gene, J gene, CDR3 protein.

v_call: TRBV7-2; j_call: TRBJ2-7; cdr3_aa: ASSLGPYSYEQY
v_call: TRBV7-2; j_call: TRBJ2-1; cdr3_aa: ASSSRLAGGGNEQF
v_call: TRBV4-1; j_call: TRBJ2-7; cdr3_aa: ASSQGGGLAGGEQY
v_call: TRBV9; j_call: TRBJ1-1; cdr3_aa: ASSEGGRMNTEAF
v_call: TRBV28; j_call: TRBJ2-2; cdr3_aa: ASSALRRQGTQNTGELF
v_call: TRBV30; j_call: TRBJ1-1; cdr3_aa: AWSSGQGGTEAF
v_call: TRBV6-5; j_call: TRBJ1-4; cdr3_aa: AIRLRQLF
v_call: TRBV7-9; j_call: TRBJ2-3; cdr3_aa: ASSLGGETDTQY
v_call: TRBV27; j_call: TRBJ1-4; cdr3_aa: ASSDRDRLNEKLF
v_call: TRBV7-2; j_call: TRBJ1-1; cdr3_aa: ASSFSTVEAF
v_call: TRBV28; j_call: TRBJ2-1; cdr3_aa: ASSSIRGLGNEQF
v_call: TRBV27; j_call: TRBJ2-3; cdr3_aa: ASSRAADTQY
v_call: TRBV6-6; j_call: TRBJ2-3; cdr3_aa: ASSYSRGETDTQY
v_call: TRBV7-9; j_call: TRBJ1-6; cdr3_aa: ASSLKRESPLH
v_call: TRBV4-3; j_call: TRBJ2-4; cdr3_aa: ASSQALAKNIQY
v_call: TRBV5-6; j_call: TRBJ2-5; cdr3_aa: ASSLRRGYETQY
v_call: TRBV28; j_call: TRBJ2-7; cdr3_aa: ASGTKPYEQY
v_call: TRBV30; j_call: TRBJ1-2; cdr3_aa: AWKGQEFGYT